This T cell receptor (beta chain) came from a study of OX40 agonist ivuxolimab in advanced cancers. Study in general: Partial responses occurred in Three dose-escalation patients, one with hepatocellular carcinoma and two with cutaneous melanoma.

Profiling relied on immunoSEQ multiplex PCR, and the TCRdb table lists in-frame clones only, not all of them. The sample includes 57,000 or so clones, under 95% seen only once; the top ten take about 0.58%. The CDR3 spans 15 residues. Germline CDR1 is KGHSH and CDR2 is LQKENI. The ends lost 4 bases at V and 5 bases at J; junction bases unmatched: 9. Whole-study findings and limits: Low normalized T-cell clonal expansion also characterized some of the nonresponders.

A word on this clone: No antigen is known for it.

This chain joins TRBV18 and TRBJ2-3; 7 bases fit TRBD2. The material was CD4+ or CD8+ T cells sorted from blood, obtained in a trial of the OX40 agonist ivuxolimab. This clonotype was sampled from an adult with an advanced solid tumor such as melanoma, head and neck, liver or kidney cancer. CDR3 nucleotide sequence: TGTGCCAGCTCACTATATGCGGGAGAAATAGATACGCAGTATTTT. It specifies CASSLYAGEIDTQYF. Filled out from reference TRBV18 and TRBJ2-3, the complete variable domain reads NAGVMQNPRHLVRRRGQEARLRCSPMKGHSHVYWYRQLPEEGLKFMVYLQKENIIDESGMPKERFSAEFPKEGPSILRIQQVVRGDSAAYFCASSLYAGEIDTQYFGPGTRLTVL.